This is a list of T cell receptor beta chains from one sample in a study of Ad26.COV2.S vaccination and SARS-CoV-2 variants. The data were produced by immunoSEQ multiplex PCR, yet TCRdb's version contains in-frame clones alone and is incomplete. The top ten clones hold approximately 1.9% of a sample with approximately 300,000 clones, roughly 86% of them seen once. The sample in question was peripheral blood, obtained in a trial of Ad26.COV2.S vaccine versus placebo. These receptors were collected from a person aged 18-65 years who received the Ad26.COV2.S COVID-19 vaccine or a placebo. The CDR3 runs from the conserved cysteine through the conserved F or W. A D gene is named only where the DNA matches it firmly. For some rows the clone size is stated as once, few or many, or as a class when expanded; others skip it.

cdr3_nt cdr3_aa v_call d_call j_call clone_size
TGTGCCAGCAGCATTAAGGGAAACACCATATATTTT CASSIKGNTIYF TRBV12-3/TRBV12-4 - TRBJ1-3 -
TGCGCCAGCAGCTTGGATCCTAGCGGGGGTATCGGGGAGCTGTTTTTT CASSLDPSGGIGELFF TRBV5-1 TRBD2 TRBJ2-2 -
TGCGCCAGCAGCAAGACGCTACAAGAGACCCAGTACTTC CASSKTLQETQYF TRBV4-1 - TRBJ2-5 once
TGTGCCAGCAGCTTAGGAGGAAGCGGGGCCAACTATGGCTACACCTTC CASSLGGSGANYGYTF TRBV7-2 - TRBJ1-2 -
TGTGCCAGCAGCTTAGCGTATAAGGGTAGCAATCAGCCCCAGCATTTT CASSLAYKGSNQPQHF TRBV7-9 - TRBJ1-5 -
TGTGCCAGCAGCTTATGGGGGACGGGCAAAGCTTTCTTT CASSLWGTGKAFF TRBV5-6 - TRBJ1-1 -
TGTGCCAGCAGTCCCGGCGGGCGTGATATCAATGAGCAGTTCTTC CASSPGGRDINEQFF TRBV6-2/TRBV6-3 - TRBJ2-1 medium-sized
TGTGCCAGCAGCCAAGATCTAACCACCGGGGAGCTGTTTTTT CASSQDLTTGELFF TRBV3-1/TRBV3-2 - TRBJ2-2 -
TGTGCCAGCAGCGTAGATCAGGGCAGCGGCTATGGCTACACCTTC CASSVDQGSGYGYTF TRBV9 - TRBJ1-2 -
TGTGCCAGCAGGCCCTCGACAGGGGAAACCTACGAGCAGTACTTC CASRPSTGETYEQYF TRBV2 TRBD1 TRBJ2-7 -
TGTGCCAGCAGCTTAGGCCAGGGGACAGAGCAGTTCTTC CASSLGQGTEQFF TRBV7-9 - TRBJ2-1 -
TGTGCCATCAGTGAGAGGGCAGGGAGTGGGTCCACTGAAGCTTTCTTT CAISERAGSGSTEAFF TRBV10-3 - TRBJ1-1 -
TGTGCCAGTAGGGACAGGGGTAGTTCTCGCACAGATACGCAGTATTTT CASRDRGSSRTDTQYF TRBV19 TRBD1 TRBJ2-3 -
TGTGCCAGCAGCTTATATGGCCTCTTCTATGGCTACACCTTC CASSLYGLFYGYTF TRBV5-6 - TRBJ1-2 -
TGTGCCAGCAGCCCCGGTGGGCTAGCGGGTGTTGGTGAGCAGTTCTTC CASSPGGLAGVGEQFF TRBV5-4 TRBD2 TRBJ2-1 -
TGTGCCAGCAGTGAAGGGGCACCACGCAATTATCAGCCCCAGCATTTT CASSEGAPRNYQPQHF TRBV6-1 - TRBJ1-5 -
TGTGCCAGCCGTTTTAGGGACACAGCTAACTATGGCTACACCTTC CASRFRDTANYGYTF TRBV6-5 - TRBJ1-2 -
TGTGCCACCAGCAGAGATCGGACTCGTGGGGAAAAACTGTTTTTT CATSRDRTRGEKLFF TRBV15 - TRBJ1-4 -
TGTGCCAGCAGCCTAAGTGGGACGACGGGCTACACCTTC CASSLSGTTGYTF TRBV21-1 - TRBJ1-2 -
TGCAGCGTAAGCCTGACAGGCAGGGGTGAAGCTTTCTTT CSVSLTGRGEAFF TRBV29-1 - TRBJ1-1 -
TGTGCCAGCAGCCAAGATCAGAAGCGAGAAGAGACCCAGTACTTC CASSQDQKREETQYF TRBV3-1/TRBV3-2 - TRBJ2-5 -
TGCGCCAGCAGCTTGAAACAGGGTAGTGGCTACACCTTC CASSLKQGSGYTF TRBV5-1 - TRBJ1-2 -
TGTGCCTGGTCCTATAATTCACCCCTCCACTTT CAWSYNSPLHF TRBV30 - TRBJ1-6 few
TGCGCCAGCGCCCCGACAGGGAACGGGAATGAGCAGTTCTTC CASAPTGNGNEQFF TRBV5-1 TRBD1 TRBJ2-1 -
TGTGCCAGCAGTCCGTGGGGTGGCCAGCCCCAGCATTTT CASSPWGGQPQHF TRBV6-2/TRBV6-3 - TRBJ1-5 -
TGTGCCAGCAGTGTCCTAACTAGCGGGGGTGCAGATACGCAGTATTTT CASSVLTSGGADTQYF TRBV25-1 TRBD2 TRBJ2-3 -
TGCGCCAGCTCAAGGGACGGAAGCTCCTACGAGCAGTACTTC CASSRDGSSYEQYF TRBV10-2 - TRBJ2-7 -
TGTGCCAGCAGCGCCGAGGACGGGAACACCGGGGAGCTGTTTTTT CASSAEDGNTGELFF TRBV9 - TRBJ2-2 -
TGTGCCAGCAGCACTCAGACAGGGAACAACTATGGCTACACCTTC CASSTQTGNNYGYTF TRBV7-2 TRBD1 TRBJ1-2 -
TGTGCCAGTAGTATGGGAGCCACAGTGTACAATGAGCAGTTCTTC CASSMGATVYNEQFF TRBV19 - TRBJ2-1 once
TGTGCCAGCAGGTATTTCGGCTCGGAGACCCAGTACTTC CASRYFGSETQYF TRBV7-8 - TRBJ2-5 -
TGCAGTTTCGCGACAGCTCTAGGGCGGTTC CSFATALGRF TRBV20-1 - TRBJ1-2 -
TGTGCCAGCAGCTTGGGACAGGGGGCCTACGAGCAGTACTTC CASSLGQGAYEQYF TRBV5-6 TRBD1 TRBJ2-7 -
TGTGCCAGCAGCTTAACGGAAAAGGGACAGGGAAATGAAAAACTGTTTTTT CASSLTEKGQGNEKLFF TRBV7-7 TRBD1 TRBJ1-4 -
TGTGCCAGTAAGGGACAGACGGACTATGGCTACACCTTC CASKGQTDYGYTF TRBV19 TRBD1 TRBJ1-2 -
TGTGCCAGCAGTGAACCGACAGGGGGCGGCACTGAAGCTTTCTTT CASSEPTGGGTEAFF TRBV6-1 TRBD1 TRBJ1-1 -
TGTGCCAGCAGCTCCGCCAGGGGAAGTAGCACAGATACGCAGTATTTT CASSSARGSSTDTQYF TRBV5-4 - TRBJ2-3 -
TGTGCCACCAGCAGAGCCCAAATAGATACGCAGTATTTT CATSRAQIDTQYF TRBV15 - TRBJ2-3 -
TGTGCCTGGAGTGAGACCCGGGGGGGCAATCAGCCCCAGCATTTT CAWSETRGGNQPQHF TRBV30 - TRBJ1-5 -
TGTGCCAGTAGTATAGGATCAGGTTATAGCAATCAGCCCCAGCATTTT CASSIGSGYSNQPQHF TRBV19 - TRBJ1-5 once
TGTGCCAGCAGCCAAGAAGGACTATCCTACGAGCAGTACTTC CASSQEGLSYEQYF TRBV3-1/TRBV3-2 - TRBJ2-7 -
TGTGCCATCAGTGCAACCCCGATGAGACAGGGGGCTAATTCACCCCTCCACTTT CAISATPMRQGANSPLHF TRBV10-3 TRBD1 TRBJ1-6 -
TGTGCCAGCAGTGAAATGGCAGGGACCATCGCCTCTGGAAACACCATATATTTT CASSEMAGTIASGNTIYF TRBV2 - TRBJ1-3 -
TGTGCCAGCAGCTTAGGTTCAGGGGGCAATCAGCCCCAGCATTTT CASSLGSGGNQPQHF TRBV7-9 - TRBJ1-5 once
TGTGCCAGTTCAGGGGATTGGAACACCGGGGAGCTGTTTTTT CASSGDWNTGELFF TRBV6-5 - TRBJ2-2 -
TGTGCCAGTAGTCCAGTTCCGGGCAGCTCCTACGAGCAGTACTTC CASSPVPGSSYEQYF TRBV19 - TRBJ2-7 -
TGTGCCAGCAGTGCCCGACAGGGGGGGAATGAAAAACTGTTTTTT CASSARQGGNEKLFF TRBV7-2 TRBD1 TRBJ1-4 -
TGTGCCAGCAGCCCTTTTGGGGGCGACTATGGCTACACCTTC CASSPFGGDYGYTF TRBV3-1/TRBV3-2 - TRBJ1-2 -
TGTGCCAGTAGGTGGCCGAATTCACCCCTCCACTTT CASRWPNSPLHF TRBV19 - TRBJ1-6 -
TGTGCCAGCAGCCCCAGACAGATCCAAGAGACCCAGTACTTC CASSPRQIQETQYF TRBV3-1/TRBV3-2 - TRBJ2-5 -
TGCGCCAGCAGCGATGGGGACCTAGCCAAAAACATTCAGTACTTC CASSDGDLAKNIQYF TRBV5-1 - TRBJ2-4 -
TGTGCCAGCAGCCCGGGACAGGGAGACACCATATATTTT CASSPGQGDTIYF TRBV11-2 TRBD1 TRBJ1-3 -
TGTGCCAGCAGCGTACGGGCAGGGTCCAAAAACATTCAGTACTTC CASSVRAGSKNIQYF TRBV9 - TRBJ2-4 -
TGTGCCAGCAGTGCGAAGGCTAGCGGGGGCTCCTACAATGAGCAGTTCTTC CASSAKASGGSYNEQFF TRBV2 TRBD2 TRBJ2-1 -
TGTGCCAGCAGCTTAGGCCCGGGGGCACCGTTCTTC CASSLGPGAPFF TRBV7-3 - TRBJ2-1 -